This record concerns one T cell receptor beta chain sequence. Its matching antigen is unknown. Each CDR3 protein gets one entry after TCRdb re-called the 5' RACE reads with MiXCR. The sample shows 68,000 or so distinct CDR3 sequences, approximately 7% of them seen only once. The data were taken from a study of T cells after yellow fever vaccination. Whole-study findings and limits: Most primary-vaccination clones reappeared after the booster (about 96% CD4, 75% to 90% CD8).

Trimming removed 4 bases from V and 0 bases from J, with 8 bases in between. Germline V CDR1 and CDR2: WSHSY, SAAADI. The CDR3 is made up of 14 amino acids. This rearrangement joins TRBV10-2 to TRBJ2-3; D not certain. The sequence derives from a man younger than 30 who received the YFV17D yellow fever vaccine. The material was CD8+ T cells sorted from PBMCs, obtained 45 days after the first yellow fever vaccination. The CDR3 loop reads CASSGLASTDTQYF. The CDR3 DNA follows: TGCGCCAGCAGTGGTTTGGCTAGCACAGATACGCAGTATTTT.